Sequencing of this T cell receptor beta chain was carried out in a study of blood T cell repertoires in COVID-19. As for this clone: Other nucleotide sequences in the sample specify the same CDR3.

V lost 4 bases and J lost 3; bases outside the gene matches: 6. CDR1 is SGHNT, CDR2 YYREEE, per germline (reference sequence). CDR3 size: 15 residues. Here immunoSEQ multiplex PCR was the method, and the copy in TCRdb shows in-frame clones only, minus some. The sample lists more than 300,000 clones, approximately 90% occurring once. Sample: PBMCs or T cells enriched from blood (not recorded which). This TCR came from a woman in her 30s who had recovered from COVID-19. The V call is TRBV5-4, the J call TRBJ1-1; TRBD1 matches at 10 bases. CDR3 in amino acids: CASSSGDRGYTEAFF. The CDR3 DNA follows: TGTGCCAGCAGCAGTGGGGACAGGGGCTACACTGAAGCTTTCTTT.